This entry is about one T cell receptor (beta chain). Original handling: Estimated nucleated cell counts came from reference gene primer amplification. Using immunoSEQ multiplex PCR, the repertoire was profiled, and TCRdb retains in-frame clones only, with some absent. Clone size and V and J calls were adopted from that table, with D and trimming inferred from the DNA. The sample records about 94,000 clones, about 74% being singletons. CDR1 LNHNV and CDR2 YYDKDF come from the germline V gene (reference sequence). V lost 3 bases and J lost 8, with 13 bases in between. This CDR3 is 13 amino acids long. The data belong to a study of blood T cell repertoires in COVID-19. Study background: Specimens from acute and convalescent COVID-19 originated in the United States, Italy and Spain. PBMCs, B-cell-depleted T cells, or T cells were the source of the cDNA or gDNA that made up the material.

The genes are TRBV15 and TRBJ1-1; D call uncertain. Sequenced material: peripheral blood. This receptor was identified in a man between 65 and 85 years old with COVID-19, enrolled during active disease. CDR3 DNA sequence: TGTGCCACCAGCAGGAAGGACGGAGGAGAAGCTTTCTTT. Its translation is CATSRKDGGEAFF. The full variable domain, its missing parts supplied by reference TRBV15 and TRBJ1-1, is DAMVIQNPRYQVTQFGKPVTLSCSQTLNHNVMYWYQQKSSQAPKLLFHYYDKDFNNEADTPDNFQSRRPNTSFCFLDIRSPGLGDTAMYLCATSRKDGGEAFFGQGTRLTVV.